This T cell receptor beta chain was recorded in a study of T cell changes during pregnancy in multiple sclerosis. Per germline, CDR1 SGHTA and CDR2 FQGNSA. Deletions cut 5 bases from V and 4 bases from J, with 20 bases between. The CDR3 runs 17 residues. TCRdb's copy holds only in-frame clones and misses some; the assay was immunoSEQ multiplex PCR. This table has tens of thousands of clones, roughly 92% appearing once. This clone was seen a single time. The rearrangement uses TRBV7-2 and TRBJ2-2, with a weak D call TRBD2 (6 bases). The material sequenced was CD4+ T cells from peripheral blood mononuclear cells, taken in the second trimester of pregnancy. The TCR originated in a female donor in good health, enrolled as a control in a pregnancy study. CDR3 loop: CASSQTLGGSSTGELFF. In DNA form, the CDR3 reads TGTGCCAGCAGCCAGACCCTGGGAGGATCGAGCACCGGGGAGCTGTTTTTT.